This T cell receptor (beta chain) was documented in a study of cytomegalovirus exposure and HLA in healthy donors. The overall study: Caucasian-associated ancestry cluster membership applied to just over 80% of several hundred genotyped donors.

This clone was detected only once. With 60 Vbeta and 13 Jbeta primers, the PCR was carried out. The table came from immunoSEQ multiplex PCR; TCRdb's copy has only in-frame clones and leaves some out. Of about 140,000 clones listed, 70% to 75% were seen once; the top ten hold roughly 1.3%. Germline CDR1 is LNHNV and CDR2 is YYDKDF (reference sequence). The length of the CDR3 is 15 residues. The sequence was collected from a woman in her forties in good health and CMV-seronegative. Sequencing input: PBMCs. The genes are TRBV15 and TRBJ2-5, with D possibly TRBD1 on 5 matching bases. Gene TRBJ2-7 matches the end of the DNA better, so the J call may be wrong. CDR3 sequence (DNA): TGTGCCACCAGCATAAACAGGCTACAGTTCTACGAGCAGTACTTC. Translated, it gives CATSINRLQFYEQYF.